The 13 T cell receptor beta chains below come from one sample, sequenced in a study of human CD8 memory T cell subsets (dated by TCRdb to the early 2020s). A Human TCR Profiling Kit was used to prepare UMI-labeled 5' RACE TCRbeta libraries. The reads were reprocessed in TCRdb, with one entry per CDR3 protein sequence and no accompanying DNA. This sample's records show 9,500 to 13,000 distinct CDR3 sequences. The ten largest clonotypes hold roughly 8.7% of the sample. The sample taken for sequencing was CD8+ T cells from PBMCs. The receptor source for this set is a human donor in good health.

The chain links TRBV11-2 to TRBJ2-2. Germline CDR1 and CDR2: SGHAT and FQNNGV. The CDR3 is 12 amino acids. CDR3 in amino acids: CASSPSSGELFF.

The chain combines TRBV14 with TRBJ2-7. CDR3 length: 13 amino acids. Germline V gene lookup returns CDR1 SGHDN and CDR2 FVKESK. This CDR3 reads CASSQVEDYEQYF.

By frequency, this clonotype registers medium-sized (0.01 to 0.1%). The chain has TRBV4-2 and TRBJ1-1; the D call from TCRdb, TRBD1, cannot be confirmed without DNA. The CDR3 is 15 amino acids. Germline V lookup: CDR1 LGHNA, CDR2 YNFKEQ. The CDR3 sequence is CASSQDLAPDTEAFF.

This clonotype is medium-sized by frequency. The chain carries TRBV24-1 and TRBJ2-1; TCRdb indicates TRBD2, and absent DNA this call remains unverified. Germline assignment: CDR1 KGHDR and CDR2 SFDVKD. The CDR3 consists of 16 residues. The CDR3 region is CATSGLTGTFDNEQFF.

The V and J genes are TRBV7-9 and TRBJ2-5; there is no DNA to check the TCRdb D call of TRBD2. Germline V gene lookup returns CDR1 SEHNR and CDR2 FQNEAQ (reference sequence). The CDR3 runs 15 residues. CDR3: CASSRTDSGGWPQYF.

The genes are TRBV28 and TRBJ2-1; TCRdb names TRBD1, which stays unverified in the absence of DNA. Germline CDR1 reads MDHEN; CDR2 reads SYDVKM. The CDR3 contains 17 residues. The CDR3 protein is CASSLEDGTEIYNEQFF.

The rearrangement joins TRBV24-1 to TRBJ2-1; TCRdb calls TRBD1, which cannot be checked without DNA. This CDR3 region has 14 residues. Germline CDR1 and CDR2: KGHDR and SFDVKD. CDR3 loop: CATGEDREMDEQFF.

Judged by frequency, this clonotype is large. The gene calls are TRBV7-7 and TRBJ1-1. The CDR3 extends over 13 amino acids. CDR1 is SSHAT and CDR2 is FNYEAQ in the germline V gene (reference sequence). CDR3: CASSLLQNTEAFF.

This chain links TRBV12-3 or TRBV12-4 with TRBJ2-5. The CDR3 has 14 amino acids. This CDR3 reads CASSFGLFQETQYF.

The gene calls are TRBV3-1 and TRBJ2-2; TCRdb's D call, TRBD1, is unchecked because there is no DNA. The CDR3 is 15 residues long. CDR1 is LGHDT and CDR2 is YNNKEL in the germline V gene (reference sequence). CDR3 loop: CASSRGQSTTGELFF. Drawing the rest from reference TRBV3-1 and TRBJ2-2, the complete variable domain is DTAVSQTPKYLVTQMGNDKSIKCEQNLGHDTMYWYKQDSKKFLKIMFSYNNKELIINETVPNRFSPKSPDKAHLNLHINSLELGDSAVYFCASSRGQSTTGELFFGEGSRLTVL.

The rearrangement uses TRBV11-2 and TRBJ2-3; as DNA is missing, the TRBD1 call by TCRdb cannot be tested. The CDR3 sequence is 16 residues long. Germline V gene lookup returns CDR1 SGHAT and CDR2 FQNNGV. The CDR3 loop is CASSLASGTLIYTQYF.

This clonotype registers medium-sized by frequency. The genes are TRBV29-1 and TRBJ2-1; absent DNA, TCRdb's TRBD1 call cannot be checked. The CDR3 extends over 13 amino acids. Germline lookup yields CDR1 SQVTM and CDR2 ANQGSEA. The CDR3 loop reads CSVQGGLYNEQFF.

The rearrangement joins TRBV5-6 to TRBJ2-7. Germline values: CDR1 SGHDT, CDR2 YYEEEE. The CDR3 runs to 12 residues. CDR3 in amino acids: CASNLGSREQYF. Variable domain in full (rest from reference TRBV5-6 and TRBJ2-7): DAGVTQSPTHLIKTRGQQVTLRCSPKSGHDTVSWYQQALGQGPQFIFQYYEEEERQRGNFPDRFSGHQFPNYSSELNVNALLLGDSALYLCASNLGSREQYFGPGTRLTVT.